This TCR beta chain emerged from a study of neurological immune-mediated disorders. Time point of the sample: longitudinal time-point 2. TCRdb ran MiXCR on the 5' RACE reads and lists one entry per CDR3 protein. This table has 60,000 to 75,000 distinct CDR3 sequences, about 10% appearing once. V shed 2 bases and J shed 6 bases, with 8 bases lying between them. This CDR3 is 13 amino acids long. Germline V CDR1 and CDR2: SNHLY, FYNNEI. Ten or more counts support this clonotype. The V gene is TRBV2, the J gene TRBJ2-1; D is possibly TRBD2 (5 bases). Material: PBMCs. This sequence was found in a man aged 25 to 45 in good health. The DNA for the CDR3 is TGTGCCAGCAGTGAAACGGGATTCAATGAGCAGTTCTTC. As protein: CASSETGFNEQFF.